The 5 T cell receptor beta chains given below trace back to one sample, sequenced in a study of blood T cell repertoires in COVID-19. Generated by immunoSEQ multiplex PCR, the TCRdb table keeps only in-frame clones and is missing some. This sample has hundreds of thousands of clones, with 65% to 90% found just once. The specimen sequenced was peripheral blood. Receptors originate from a man at least 80 years old with acute or convalescent COVID-19.

Only a few counts were recorded for this clone. The chain carries TRBV3-1 (or the pseudogene TRBV3-2) and TRBJ2-7; D ambiguous. The CDR3 is made up of 16 amino acids. V was cut by 1 base and J by 4 bases, with 17 bases left in between. Germline CDR1 LGHDT, CDR2 YNNKEL (reference sequence). The CDR3 loop reads CASSQASPGRSYEQYV. The CDR3 nucleotides read TGTGCCAGCAGCCAAGCCTCGCCAGGTAGAAGTTACGAGCAGTACGTC.

Points on this clone: Other nucleotide sequences in the sample specify the same CDR3. This chain uses TRBV19 with TRBJ2-2, with 11 bases lining up with TRBD1. The germline CDR1 and CDR2 sequences are LNHDA and SQIVND (reference sequence). With 6 bases clipped from V and 0 bases from J, the junction kept 3 bases outside the gene matches. The CDR3 extends over 16 amino acids. The CDR3 sequence is CASSPGQGANTGELFF. CDR3 DNA sequence: TGTGCCAGTAGCCCGGGACAGGGGGCGAACACCGGGGAGCTGTTTTTT.

This rearrangement joins TRBV11-3 to TRBJ2-1; D perhaps matches TRBD2 (6 bases). This CDR3 contains 14 residues. V lost 8 bases and J 4 bases, leaving 15 bases between the germline ends. CDR1 SGHNT and CDR2 YENEEA come from the germline V gene. The CDR3 spells CASLGGSRYNEQFF. CDR3 DNA: TGTGCCAGCCTGGGGGGTTCCCGATACAATGAGCAGTTCTTC.

The chain uses TRBV11-3 and TRBJ2-3; 11 bases are shared with TRBD2. Losses at the gene ends were 5 bases for V and 2 bases for J; bases not matched to a gene: 9. Germline V CDR1 and CDR2: SGHNT, YENEEA. The CDR3 length is 17 residues. The CDR3 loop is CASSPRGTSGFTDTQYF. The CDR3, as DNA: TGTGCCAGCAGCCCAAGGGGGACTAGCGGCTTCACAGATACGCAGTATTTT.

V and J are TRBV9 and TRBJ2-7, with 10 bases that match TRBD1. The CDR3 is 15 residues long. Trimming removed 4 bases from V and 2 bases from J; junction bases left unmatched: 6. The germline gives CDR1 SGDLS, CDR2 YYNGEE. The CDR3, as DNA: TGTGCCAGCAGCCTCCGGGACAGGGGCCCCTACGAGCAGTACTTC. It specifies CASSLRDRGPYEQYF.